The next 32 T cell receptor beta chains were all read from a single sample in a study of T cell changes during pregnancy in multiple sclerosis. Produced via immunoSEQ multiplex PCR; TCRdb's table is partial and in-frame only. Of some 52,000 clones in the sample, 85% to 95% are singletons; the top ten hold under 0.3%. The source material was CD4+ T cells from peripheral blood mononuclear cells, sampled in the third trimester of pregnancy. These receptors originate from a female donor with multiple sclerosis, enrolled in a pregnancy study.

The chain joins TRBV30 to TRBJ1-1, with D tentatively TRBD1 (6 bases). The length of the CDR3 is 15 residues. Germline CDR1 GTSNPN, CDR2 SVGIG (reference sequence). V was pared by 3 bases and J by 5 bases, with 19 bases between. CDR3 bases: TGTGCCTGGAGGATCGGTGTAGGGGGATGGACTGAAGCTTTCTTT. Translation: CAWRIGVGGWTEAFF.

The rearrangement joins TRBV7-6 to TRBJ2-5, with a weak D call TRBD2 (6 bases). Trimming removed 5 bases at V and 3 bases at J, with 16 bases between. The CDR3 extends over 15 amino acids. Germline-derived CDR1 and CDR2 are SGHVS and FNYEAQ. Written as DNA, the CDR3 is TGTGCCAGCAGCCGCAGACTAGACGGGAAAGAGACCCAGTACTTC. It codes for CASSRRLDGKETQYF.

The gene calls are TRBV4-2 and TRBJ2-7; 7 bases agree with TRBD2. The trim removed 0 bases at V and 0 bases at J, leaving 5 bases unmatched. Germline lookup yields CDR1 LGHNA and CDR2 YNFKEQ. The length of the CDR3 is 16 residues. The DNA of the CDR3 is TGTGCCAGCAGCCAAGAGGGAGGGCGAGGCTCCTACGAGCAGTACTTC. This gives the protein CASSQEGGRGSYEQYF.

The chain combines TRBV5-1 with TRBJ2-6, with 8 bases lining up with TRBD1. V shed 8 bases, J shed 4 bases, and the junction held 8 bases outside the gene matches. Germline CDR1 and CDR2: SGHRS and YFSETQ. The CDR3 extends over 15 amino acids. Here the CDR3 DNA reads TGCGCCAGTAATCAGGGGGCGCAGGGGGCCAACGTCCTGACTTTC. This sequence encodes CASNQGAQGANVLTF.

This clone was detected only once. The V gene is TRBV28, the J gene TRBJ2-7; 7 bases line up with TRBD1. The CDR3 contains 13 residues. V lost 7 bases, J lost 0 bases, and 3 bases stayed unmatched. The germline gives CDR1 MDHEN, CDR2 SYDVKM. The CDR3 reads CASTGQVSYEQYF. CDR3 nucleotide sequence: TGTGCCAGCACCGGACAGGTCTCCTACGAGCAGTACTTC.

The chain joins TRBV5-1 to TRBJ1-6, with a possible D match to TRBD1 (5 bases). Germline V gives CDR1 SGHRS, CDR2 YFSETQ. The V end was cut by 4 bases, the J end by 10 bases, with 21 bases between. CDR3 size: 16 residues. CDR3 sequence (DNA): TGCGCCAGCAGCCCCGGAACCGGGGCCGGGGGGTCACCCCTCCACTTT. Translated, it gives CASSPGTGAGGSPLHF.

The chain combines TRBV6-1 with TRBJ1-5; D ambiguous. This CDR3 spans 15 amino acids. The V gene's germline CDR1 is MNHNS and CDR2 SASEGT. Deletions cut 2 bases from V and 0 bases from J, with 8 bases between. The CDR3: CASSESHLSNQPQHF. CDR3 DNA sequence: TGTGCCAGCAGTGAAAGCCATCTTAGCAATCAGCCCCAGCATTTT.

This chain connects TRBV15 to TRBJ2-5, with 10 bases fitting TRBD1. Trimming at V came to 0 bases and at J to 4 bases, leaving 5 bases not matched to a gene. From germline, CDR1 is LNHNV and CDR2 YYDKDF (reference sequence). CDR3 length: 16 residues. CDR3 amino acids: CATSRDQGQGTETQYF. DNA for the CDR3: TGTGCCACCAGCAGAGATCAGGGACAGGGGACAGAGACCCAGTACTTC.

This clone was detected only a few times. The chain is built from TRBV7-3 and TRBJ1-2; unclear D gene. The germline V and J ends were trimmed by 8 bases and 6 bases, with 16 bases remaining between them. This CDR3 has 13 amino acids. Germline CDR1 SGHTA, CDR2 FQGTGA. The CDR3 coding sequence is TGTGCCAGCGCCAGAGGGCCCTCCGATGGCTACACCTTC. Translating it yields CASARGPSDGYTF.

The chain combines TRBV4-1 with TRBJ2-1; 8 bases agree with TRBD2. J gave up 6 bases and V 1 base, and 5 bases lay outside the gene matches. CDR1 is MGHRA, CDR2 YSYEKL, per germline. The CDR3 is 15 amino acids. The CDR3 here is CASSQASGYSNEQFF. In DNA form, the CDR3 reads TGCGCCAGCAGCCAAGCTAGCGGGTACAGCAATGAGCAGTTCTTC.

This clone was observed once. The chain carries TRBV30 and TRBJ2-7, with 8 bases that match TRBD2. The CDR3 totals 13 residues. CDR1 GTSNPN and CDR2 SVGIG come from the germline V gene (reference sequence). With 1 base clipped from V and 3 bases from J, the junction kept 2 bases outside the gene matches. Written as DNA, the CDR3 is TGTGCCTGGAGTGAAGCGGGAGTCTACGAGCAGTACTTC. Protein product: CAWSEAGVYEQYF.

This clone was counted a single time. This sequence joins TRBV10-3 and TRBJ2-5; 7 bases align to TRBD1. Germline loops: CDR1 ENHRY, CDR2 SYGVKD. The V segment lost 8 bases and the J segment 1 base; nucleotides outside the gene matches: 4. CDR3 size: 13 residues. CDR3 region: CAIRDSTQETQYF. For the CDR3, the DNA is TGTGCCATCCGGGACAGTACCCAAGAGACCCAGTACTTC.

The rearrangement joins TRBV28 to TRBJ1-2; D remains ambiguous. CDR3 size: 13 residues. Germline CDR1 MDHEN, CDR2 SYDVKM. The ends were cut back, 7 bases at V and 3 bases at J, with 12 bases in the middle. The CDR3 here is CASTLTVDYGYTF. CDR3 nucleotide sequence: TGTGCCAGCACTCTTACGGTGGACTATGGCTACACCTTC.

This clone occurred once. The rearrangement joins TRBV28 to TRBJ2-4; TRBD1 agrees at 7 bases. This CDR3 region has 14 residues. Germline V gene data show CDR1 as MDHEN and CDR2 as SYDVKM. The V and J ends lost 3 bases and 3 bases, in that order; junction bases with no gene match: 2. CDR3: CASSFRQGKNIQYF. CDR3 in DNA: TGTGCCAGCAGTTTTCGACAGGGCAAAAACATTCAGTACTTC.

The rearrangement uses TRBV28 and TRBJ1-1, with D perhaps matching TRBD1 (6 bases). The CDR3 runs 15 residues. The V end was cut by 2 bases, the J end by 9 bases, with 19 bases between. Germline V CDR1 and CDR2: MDHEN, SYDVKM. The CDR3 nucleotides are TGTGCCAGCAGTTTAGGTACCCACGGACAGCACCAAGCTTTCTTT. Protein product: CASSLGTHGQHQAFF.

This clone was counted a few times. For the CDR3, the DNA is TGCGCCAGCAGCCTCATGGGGGCCGACAATGAGCAGTTCTTC. Amino acid sequence: CASSLMGADNEQFF. The rearrangement uses TRBV4-1 and TRBJ2-1; D is possibly TRBD1 (6 bases). The germline V gene has CDR1 MGHRA and CDR2 YSYEKL. The CDR3 has 14 residues. V lost 4 bases, J lost 5 bases, and 12 bases lay in between.

J is TRBJ1-3 and V is TRBV5-1; 8 bases match TRBD1. Germline V gives CDR1 SGHRS, CDR2 YFSETQ. V was clipped by 5 bases and J by 2 bases; unmatched bases: 3. The CDR3 is made up of 14 amino acids. DNA of the CDR3: TGCGCCAGCAGTCCAGGGGGCCCTGGAAACACCATATATTTT. Protein sequence: CASSPGGPGNTIYF.

This rearrangement joins TRBV4-1 to TRBJ1-1, with TRBD1 as a possible D gene (6 bases). Germline V gene sequence: CDR1 MGHRA, CDR2 YSYEKL. The CDR3 runs to 15 residues. V lost 4 bases and J 1 base, leaving 13 bases between the germline ends. As DNA, the CDR3 is TGCGCCAGCAGCCGATGGGACACCCGGAACACTGAAGCTTTCTTT. It is translated as CASSRWDTRNTEAFF.

This clone is a singleton in its sample. The chain couples TRBV4-1 to TRBJ2-7, with 8 bases matching TRBD2. This CDR3 contains 16 residues. V lost 1 base to trimming and J lost 3 bases; unmatched junction nucleotides: 8. The germline V gene encodes CDR1 MGHRA and CDR2 YSYEKL. CDR3 amino acids: CASSQAVSGAIYEQYF. The DNA of the CDR3 is TGCGCCAGCAGCCAAGCCGTTAGCGGGGCGATCTACGAGCAGTACTTC.

The J gene is TRBJ1-1, the V gene TRBV7-9; 7 nucleotides agree with TRBD1. This CDR3 comprises 13 residues. After removal of 6 bases from V and 4 bases from J, the junction contained 5 bases not matched to a gene. CDR1 SEHNR and CDR2 FQNEAQ come from the germline V gene (reference sequence). The CDR3 reads CASRDYRGTEAFF. Written as DNA, the CDR3 is TGTGCCAGCAGGGATTACAGGGGCACTGAAGCTTTCTTT.

The chain is built from TRBV7-3 and TRBJ2-3; 9 bases map to TRBD2. Trimming removed 3 bases from V and 6 bases from J; junction bases left unmatched: 10. The germline CDR1 and CDR2 sequences are SGHTA and FQGTGA. There are 16 residues in the CDR3. CDR3 in DNA: TGTGCCAGCAGCTTTTTAGGCGGGAGGGCCGTGGATACGCAGTATTTT. Translation: CASSFLGGRAVDTQYF.

V gene TRBV19 combines with J gene TRBJ1-2; perhaps TRBD1 as D (6 bases). The CDR3 is 14 amino acids. CDR1 and CDR2 from the germline V gene are LNHDA and SQIVND (reference sequence). Trimming cost V 5 bases and J 0 bases, with 10 bases left between them. CDR3 region: CASSRDTANYGYTF. CDR3 in DNA: TGTGCCAGTAGTCGGGACACAGCTAACTATGGCTACACCTTC.

The rearrangement uses TRBV29-1 and TRBJ2-7, with D possibly TRBD1 on 5 matching bases. The CDR3 length is 12 residues. V gave up 3 bases and J gave up 6 bases, with 12 bases separating them. The germline gives CDR1 SQVTM, CDR2 ANQGSEA. The CDR3 region has the DNA TGCAGCGTTGAGAGGCAGGGCGGCGAGCAGTACTTC. Protein sequence: CSVERQGGEQYF.

V is TRBV7-6 and J is TRBJ2-3; TRBD1 is a possible D gene (6 bases). V was cut by 4 bases and J by 6 bases, with 8 bases left in between. CDR3 size: 12 residues. The germline V gene has CDR1 SGHVS and CDR2 FNYEAQ. CDR3 in DNA: TGTGCCAGCAGCTACAGGGCGGATACGCAGTATTTT. It codes for CASSYRADTQYF.

The V and J genes are TRBV29-1 and TRBJ2-1; tentatively, D is TRBD2 (6 bases). Trimming pared 4 bases from V and 9 bases from J, leaving 7 bases between. Germline lookup yields CDR1 SQVTM and CDR2 ANQGSEA. This CDR3 has 10 residues. CDR3 DNA sequence: TGCAGCGTTGTGGGAGGTGAGCAGTTCTTC. Its translation is CSVVGGEQFF.

The V gene is TRBV7-2, the J gene TRBJ2-3, with a tentative D call TRBD1 (6 bases). Germline-derived CDR1 and CDR2 are SGHTA and FQGNSA. With 0 bases removed from V and 0 bases from J, the gap between germline ends came to 13 bases. This CDR3 has 17 amino acids. CDR3 amino acids: CASSLAGAGTSTDTQYF. As DNA, the CDR3 is TGTGCCAGCAGCTTAGCGGGGGCGGGTACTAGCACAGATACGCAGTATTTT.

CDR3 amino acids: CASSSQGGVWETQYF. The CDR3 nucleotides are TGTGCCAGCAGCTCTCAGGGGGGAGTTTGGGAGACCCAGTACTTC. This rearrangement joins TRBV5-4 to TRBJ2-5; a possible D gene is TRBD1 (7 bases). Germline V gene data show CDR1 as SGHNT and CDR2 as YYREEE (reference sequence). CDR3 size: 15 residues. The V end lost 3 bases, the J end lost 5 bases, and 17 bases lay between the germline ends. The full variable domain, with the rest looked up from reference TRBV5-4 and TRBJ2-5, is ETGVTQSPTHLIKTRGQQVTLRCSSQSGHNTVSWYQQALGQGPQFIFQYYREEENGRGNFPPRFSGLQFPNYSSELNVNALELDDSALYLCASSSQGGVWETQYFGPGTRLLVL.

This clone was detected only once. The rearrangement links TRBV27 to TRBJ1-1; TRBD1 matches 9 bases. Germline CDR1 MNHEY, CDR2 SMNVEV (reference sequence). This CDR3 contains 17 residues. With V trimmed by 8 bases and J by 1 base, 14 bases remained unmatched. The CDR3 here is CASRPNRGRRENTEAFF. CDR3 in DNA: TGTGCCAGCCGCCCAAACAGGGGGCGGAGGGAGAACACTGAAGCTTTCTTT.

The CDR3 reads CASSSPGLNNEQFF. The CDR3 nucleotides are TGTGCCAGCAGTTCCCCCGGACTAAACAATGAGCAGTTCTTC. V and J are TRBV27 and TRBJ2-1; D may be TRBD2 (6 bases). This CDR3 region has 14 residues. CDR1 and CDR2 from the germline V gene are MNHEY and SMNVEV (reference sequence). Trimming stripped 4 bases from V and 5 bases from J, with 12 bases between.

The chain joins TRBV7-2 to TRBJ2-7, with a tentative D call TRBD1 (5 bases). V was clipped by 5 bases and J by 7 bases, with 24 bases between them. CDR1 and CDR2 from the germline V gene are SGHTA and FQGNSA. This CDR3 is 16 amino acids long. The CDR3 is CASSREPGILSKEQYF. The CDR3 region has the DNA TGTGCCAGCAGCCGAGAACCAGGGATCCTCTCGAAAGAGCAGTACTTC.

The chain recombines TRBV7-9 with TRBJ1-1; 8 nucleotides line up with TRBD1. The CDR3 is 14 residues long. V lost 0 bases to trimming and J lost 7 bases; unmatched junction nucleotides: 4. Germline V gives CDR1 SEHNR, CDR2 FQNEAQ (reference sequence). CDR3 bases: TGTGCCAGCAGCTTAGCAGAACAGGGGGTTGAAGCTTTCTTT. It is translated as CASSLAEQGVEAFF.

V and J are TRBV5-1 and TRBJ2-5; 8 nucleotides agree with TRBD2. The CDR3 covers 14 residues. V lost 4 bases to trimming and J lost 7 bases; unmatched junction nucleotides: 9. From germline, CDR1 is SGHRS and CDR2 YFSETQ. CDR3 nucleotides: TGCGCCAGCAGCCACGGGACTAGTGAGGCGACCCAGTACTTC. Its protein product is CASSHGTSEATQYF.